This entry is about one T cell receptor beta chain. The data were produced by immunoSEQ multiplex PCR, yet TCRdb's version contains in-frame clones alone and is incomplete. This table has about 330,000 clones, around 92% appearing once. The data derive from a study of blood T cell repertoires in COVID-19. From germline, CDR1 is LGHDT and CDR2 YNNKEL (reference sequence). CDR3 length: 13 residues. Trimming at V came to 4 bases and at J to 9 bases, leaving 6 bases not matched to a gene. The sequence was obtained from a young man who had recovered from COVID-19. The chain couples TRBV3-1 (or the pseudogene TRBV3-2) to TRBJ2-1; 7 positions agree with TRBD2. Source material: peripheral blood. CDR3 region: CASSLGLEGEQFF. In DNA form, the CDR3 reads TGTGCCAGCAGCCTAGGACTAGAGGGTGAGCAGTTCTTC.